A single T cell receptor beta chain is shown here with its context. The data derive from a study of blood T cells in healthy people across ages. V shed 5 bases, J shed 4 bases, and the junction held 7 bases outside the gene matches. The CDR3 is made up of 15 amino acids. The germline V gene encodes CDR1 MDHEN and CDR2 SYDVKM. A second 7 to 11 cycle PCR used barcoded and J-beta primers. MiXCR was run by TCRdb on the 5' RACE reads, yielding one entry per CDR3 protein. The data contain approximately 490,000 distinct CDR3 sequences, more than 20% of them singletons. These data were likewise used in another study, on T cells of mothers and their children. That source adds: Over 8 million TCR beta CDR3 reads were obtained from each mother, and some 3.2 million from each child. Compared with unrelated pairs, related mother-child pairs had slightly higher, non-significant overlap.

Sequenced material: blood. The chain recombines TRBV28 with TRBJ1-5; 8 positions match TRBD1. This clonotype was obtained from a boy younger than 18 in good health. The CDR3 sequence: CASSHEQGVNQPQHF. In nucleotides, the CDR3 is TGTGCCAGCAGTCACGAACAGGGGGTGAATCAGCCCCAGCATTTT.